Listed here is a single T cell receptor beta chain. Its antigen has not been determined. Base qualities are missing; no much larger clone stands one base away. This record comes from a study of OX40 agonist ivuxolimab in advanced cancers. Study-level background: Ivuxolimab was a fully human IgG2 agonistic monoclonal antibody targeting the costimulatory receptor OX40 (CD134). The monotherapy dose-escalation portion (N = 52 patients) of the phase I ivuxolimab trial is reported in the paper. Of the 50 or so patients in dose escalation, 19 had hepatocellular carcinoma, approximately 15 had melanoma, 9 had renal cell carcinoma and 9 had head and neck cancer. Prior anti-PD-1, anti-PD-L1 or anti-CTLA-4 therapy was permitted, and approximately 40% of dose-escalation patients had received checkpoint inhibitors. Intravenous ivuxolimab was administered to patients every 2 weeks at six dose levels: 0.01, 0.1, 0.3, 1.5, 3 and 10 mg/kg. The point of sequencing TCRbeta in the periphery was to test whether ivuxolimab changed TCR sequence diversity and drove clonal T-cell expansion. The dose-escalation cohort was around 83% male with a mean age of roughly 62 years, ranging from about 20 to 85. Partial responses occurred in three dose-escalation patients: two with cutaneous melanoma and one with hepatocellular carcinoma. Broader findings and caveats from the paper: Low levels of normalized T-cell clonal expansion were also seen in some patients who did not respond. Clonal expansion of both CD4+ and CD8+ blood T cells was observed from baseline to week 6 at doses 0.1 to 3.0 mg/kg. In partial responders in the 0.1-3.0 mg/kg groups, normalized peripheral clonal expansion was found to be among the lowest, especially among CD8+ T cells. After ivuxolimab, CD8+ T cells had more expanded clones than CD4+ T cells on average. Antigen specificity was not determined for the clonally expanded peripheral T cells.

Patients with a history of autoimmune disease or receiving systemic immunosuppression were excluded from the trial. Peripheral blood for TCR sequencing was collected from all dose cohorts at baseline, on cycle 4 day 1, and on cycle 7 day 1. The samples were drawn from a first-in-human, open-label, multicenter phase I dose-escalation trial of ivuxolimab. Adults with locally advanced or metastatic melanoma, renal cell, hepatocellular, or head and neck squamous cell carcinoma were enrolled in the trial. Before TCR sequencing, CD4+ T cells and CD8+ T cells were sorted from peripheral blood as separate populations. At the junction V is shortened by 4 bases and J by 11 bases, with 12 bases in between. Spanning cysteine to phenylalanine, the CDR3 consists of 12 amino acids. The DNA shown is the 36-base CDR3, in frame from base 1. CDR1 and CDR2, looked up from the germline V gene (reference sequence), are GTSNPN and SVGIG.

Genomic DNA was extracted from sorted cells for sequencing of the TCRbeta CDR3 region. The immunoSEQ Assay was used for sequencing of TCRbeta CDR3 regions. TCRdb took this table from immuneACCESS and kept in-frame rearrangements with V and J called. Such tables lack part of the clones; where checked against another copy, unresolved V genes explain under half of the gap, and the rest is unexplained. Across this sample there are roughly 51,000 clones, with 85% to 90% seen only once. The biggest ten clones account for around 1.4% of the sample. The V and J segments used are TRBV30 and TRBJ1-6; a tentative D match to TRBD1 spans 5 bases. The starting material was CD4+ or CD8+ T cells sorted from blood, obtained in a trial of the OX40 agonist ivuxolimab. This TCR derives from an adult with an advanced solid tumor such as melanoma, head and neck, liver or kidney cancer. The DNA sequence is given as TGTGCCTGGACCTCAGGGACCGCACCCCTCCACTTT. Translated, it gives CAWTSGTAPLHF.